The 7 T cell receptor beta chains in this list originate from one sample, sequenced in a study of blood T cells in healthy people across ages. A second about 7 to 11 cycle PCR used barcoded and J-beta primers. TCRdb re-analysed the 5' RACE reads in MiXCR, keeping a single row per CDR3 protein. The sample lists 1.5 million to 2 million distinct CDR3 sequences, under 30% occurring once. Sequencing was done on a sample of blood. The receptors were sampled from a young woman in good health.

In DNA form, the CDR3 reads TGCAGCGTTGACGTGGGGGTCACTGAAGCTTTCTTT. Its translation is CSVDVGVTEAFF. The chain links TRBV29-1 to TRBJ1-1; tentative D call: TRBD1 (5 bases). CDR3 length: 12 amino acids. Germline CDR1 is SQVTM and CDR2 is ANQGSEA. Trimming removed 3 bases at V and 4 bases at J, with 9 bases between.

Details on this clonotype: A junction boundary mismatches the germline segment, possibly from a read error. This chain joins TRBV7-2 and TRBJ2-5, with 8 bases aligning to TRBD2. This CDR3 comprises 17 residues. Germline CDR1 and CDR2: SGHTA and FQGNSA. Here the CDR3 reads CASSLWGTSGTLGPQYF. The CDR3 nucleotides are TGCGCCAGCAGCTTATGGGGGACTAGTGGGACCCTTGGCCCACAGTACTTC.

The chain joins TRBV6-1 to TRBJ2-3; D is uncertain. Deletions cut 7 bases from V and 5 bases from J, with 10 bases between. CDR1 MNHNS and CDR2 SASEGT come from the germline V gene. This CDR3 region has 12 residues. CDR3 in DNA: TGTGCCAGCACGATAAGAGAAGATACGCAGTATTTT. Encoded protein: CASTIREDTQYF.

Details on this clonotype: This may arise from a read error, as a much more abundant clone is one base away. The chain's CDR3 is CGGRGGSYEQYF. DNA for the CDR3: TGCGGCGGAAGGGGGGGGAGCTACGAGCAGTACTTC. V is TRBV29-1 and J is TRBJ2-5, with D perhaps matching TRBD2 (7 bases). The end of the DNA aligns better with TRBJ2-7, so the J call may be wrong. Germline-derived CDR1 and CDR2 are SQVTM and ANQGSEA. The CDR3 contains 12 residues.

The table lists this clonotype with many counts. The V and J genes are TRBV29-1 and TRBJ2-7; the D is unclear. From germline, CDR1 is SQVTM and CDR2 ANQGSEA. The length of the CDR3 is 12 residues. Trimming cost V 1 base and J 1 base, with 5 bases left between them. Here the CDR3 DNA reads TGCAGCGTTGAAGGACTGTCCTACGAGCAGTACTTC. Translated: CSVEGLSYEQYF.

The chain joins TRBV4-1 to TRBJ2-1, with D perhaps matching TRBD1 (6 bases). Trimming removed 5 bases from V and 10 bases from J, with 21 bases in between. Germline V CDR1 and CDR2: MGHRA, YSYEKL. There are 15 residues in the CDR3. The DNA for the CDR3 is TGCGCCAGCAGCGCTCAAGGACAGAACGTCGGCGAGCAGTTCTTC. Residues: CASSAQGQNVGEQFF.

The chain couples TRBV12-3 or TRBV12-4 to TRBJ2-3; 9 bases line up with TRBD2. The V gene end was trimmed by 4 bases and the J gene end by 10 bases; junction bases not matched to a gene: 12. The CDR3 totals 15 residues. CDR3 sequence (DNA): TGTGCCAGCAGTTCACGGCGGGGGGGCCCCGATGCGCAGTATTTT. Translation gives CASSSRRGGPDAQYF.